This TCR beta chain is from a study of blood T cell repertoires in COVID-19. The wider study: T cells, B-cell-depleted T cells, or PBMCs supplied cDNA or gDNA.

In the study's own analysis: Amplified reference gene primers provided the basis for estimating nucleated cell counts. Profiling relied on immunoSEQ multiplex PCR, and the TCRdb table lists in-frame clones only, not all of them. V, J and clone size reflect that table, while D and trimming were determined from the DNA. The data contain over 150,000 clones, about 86% of them singletons. The germline gives CDR1 MNHEY, CDR2 SMNVEV (reference sequence). With 6 bases removed from V and 6 bases from J, the gap between germline ends came to 18 bases. The CDR3 has 16 amino acids. Participants had their cohort set by participant-reported clinical history.

Sequences were obtained from PBMCs or T cells enriched from blood (not recorded which). This sequence originates from a middle-aged man who had recovered from COVID-19. The rearrangement uses TRBV27 and TRBJ1-6; D possibly corresponds to TRBD1 (5 bases). The CDR3 DNA is TGTGCCAGCAGGCGGGGGGGTAATGGGGCTAATTCACCCCTCCACTTT. Translation gives CASRRGGNGANSPLHF.